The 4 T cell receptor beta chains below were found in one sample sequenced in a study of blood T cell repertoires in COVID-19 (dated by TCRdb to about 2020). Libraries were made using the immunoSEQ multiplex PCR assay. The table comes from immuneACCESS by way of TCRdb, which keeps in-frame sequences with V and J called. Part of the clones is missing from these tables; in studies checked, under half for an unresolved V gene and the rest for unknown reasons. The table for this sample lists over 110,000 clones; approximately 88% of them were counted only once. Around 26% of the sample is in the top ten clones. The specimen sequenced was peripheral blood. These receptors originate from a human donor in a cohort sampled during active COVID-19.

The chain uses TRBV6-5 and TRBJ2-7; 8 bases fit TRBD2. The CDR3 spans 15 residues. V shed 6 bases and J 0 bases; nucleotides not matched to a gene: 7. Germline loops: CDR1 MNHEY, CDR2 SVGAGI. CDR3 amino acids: CASSPSGGASYEQYF. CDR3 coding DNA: TGTGCCAGCAGCCCCTCGGGGGGGGCCTCCTACGAGCAGTACTTC.

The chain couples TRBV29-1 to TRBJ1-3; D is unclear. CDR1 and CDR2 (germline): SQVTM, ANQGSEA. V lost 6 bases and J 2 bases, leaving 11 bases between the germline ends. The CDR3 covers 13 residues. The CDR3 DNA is TGCAGCGTAAAAAACAGAACTGGAAACACCATATATTTT. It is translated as CSVKNRTGNTIYF. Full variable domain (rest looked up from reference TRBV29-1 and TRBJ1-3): SAVISQKPSRDICQRGTSLTIQCQVDSQVTMMFWYRQQPGQSLTLIATANQGSEATYESGFVIDKFPISRPNLTFSTLTVSNMSPEDSSIYLCSVKNRTGNTIYFGEGSWLTVV.

CDR3 loop: CASNLAETQYF. The CDR3 DNA is TGTGCCAGCAATCTAGCGGAGACCCAGTACTTC. J is TRBJ2-5 and V is TRBV2, with a tentative D call TRBD2 (6 bases). CDR3 length: 11 residues. The V end was cut by 7 bases, the J end by 5 bases, with 8 bases between. Per the germline V gene, CDR1 is SNHLY and CDR2 is FYNNEI.

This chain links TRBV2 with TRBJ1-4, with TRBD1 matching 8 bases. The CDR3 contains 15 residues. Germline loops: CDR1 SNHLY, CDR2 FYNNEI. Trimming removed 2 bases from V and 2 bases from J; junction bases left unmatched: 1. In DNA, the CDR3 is TGTGCCAGCAGTGAACAGGGGGCGACTAATGAAAAACTGTTTTTT. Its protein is CASSEQGATNEKLFF.